This TCR beta chain is drawn from a study of immune evolution from preneoplasia to lung adenocarcinoma. Overall study context: HLA loss of heterozygosity: under 7.5% AIS, about 14% MIA, roughly 30% ADC, none AAH. Notes on the study in general: Normal lung had highest clonality; later lesions appeared denser, more diverse.

Histologic diagnosis was independently verified by two lung pathologists. Premalignant or tumor cells were enriched by macro-dissection after pathologic assessment. The germline V gene has CDR1 MNHNY and CDR2 SVGAGI (reference sequence). CDR3 length equals 15 residues. Trimming cost V 5 bases and J 0 bases; bases outside gene matches: 4. Note on this clone: Its antigen is unidentified.

Data came from immunoSEQ multiplex PCR; TCRdb stores just in-frame clones and leaves some out. The sample contains roughly 6,000 clones, around four fifths of which appear only once. Sequencing input: FFPE minimally invasive lung adenocarcinoma tissue. The clonotype was recovered from a person between 50 and 69 years old with lung adenocarcinoma. The chain links TRBV6-6 to TRBJ2-1; TRBD1 matches 7 bases. CDR3 residues: CASSTPGGSYNEQFF. As DNA, the CDR3 is TGTGCCAGCAGTACCCCAGGGGGCTCCTACAATGAGCAGTTCTTC.